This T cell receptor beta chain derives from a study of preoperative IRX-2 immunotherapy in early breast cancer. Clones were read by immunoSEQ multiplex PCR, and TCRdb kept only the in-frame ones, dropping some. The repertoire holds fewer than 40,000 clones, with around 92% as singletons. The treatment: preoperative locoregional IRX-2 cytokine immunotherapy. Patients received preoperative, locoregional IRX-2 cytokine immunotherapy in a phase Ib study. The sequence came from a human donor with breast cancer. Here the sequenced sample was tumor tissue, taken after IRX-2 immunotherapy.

CDR3 nucleotides: TGTGCCACCAGCAGAGATAGGGTCGGTTCCACAGATACGCAGTATTTT. Amino acids: CATSRDRVGSTDTQYF. V and J are TRBV15 and TRBJ2-3; D not certain. Germline V gene lookup returns CDR1 LNHNV and CDR2 YYDKDF (reference sequence). Between the trimmed V and J ends, which lost 0 bases and 2 bases, there was a span of 12 bases. CDR3 size: 16 residues. Full variable domain (remainder filled in from reference TRBV15 and TRBJ2-3): DAMVIQNPRYQVTQFGKPVTLSCSQTLNHNVMYWYQQKSSQAPKLLFHYYDKDFNNEADTPDNFQSRRPNTSFCFLDIRSPGLGDTAMYLCATSRDRVGSTDTQYFGPGTRLTVL.